This T cell receptor (beta chain) was captured by sequencing in a study of glioma-infiltrating T cells. The iRepertoire nested amplicon-rescue multiplex PCR amplified TCR alpha and beta CDR3s from RNA. TCRdb re-analysed the multiplex PCR reads in MiXCR, keeping a single row per CDR3 protein. The sample contains around 190,000 distinct CDR3 sequences, about 31% of which appear only once. The CDR3 sequence is 15 residues long. With 2 bases removed from V and 5 bases from J, the gap between germline ends came to 15 bases. The germline V gene encodes CDR1 SGHTA and CDR2 FQGNSA. This clonotype showed up many times.

The V call is TRBV7-2, the J call TRBJ2-5, with no clear D. This clonotype was obtained from a human donor with low-grade glioma or glioblastoma, undergoing nonglioma brain surgery, or in good health (not recorded which). Material for sequencing was glioma tissue, nonneoplastic brain tissue, or PBMCs (not recorded which). The CDR3 reads CASSLLGNTGETQYF. The CDR3 DNA follows: TGTGCCAGCAGCTTACTAGGAAACACTGGGGAGACCCAGTACTTC.